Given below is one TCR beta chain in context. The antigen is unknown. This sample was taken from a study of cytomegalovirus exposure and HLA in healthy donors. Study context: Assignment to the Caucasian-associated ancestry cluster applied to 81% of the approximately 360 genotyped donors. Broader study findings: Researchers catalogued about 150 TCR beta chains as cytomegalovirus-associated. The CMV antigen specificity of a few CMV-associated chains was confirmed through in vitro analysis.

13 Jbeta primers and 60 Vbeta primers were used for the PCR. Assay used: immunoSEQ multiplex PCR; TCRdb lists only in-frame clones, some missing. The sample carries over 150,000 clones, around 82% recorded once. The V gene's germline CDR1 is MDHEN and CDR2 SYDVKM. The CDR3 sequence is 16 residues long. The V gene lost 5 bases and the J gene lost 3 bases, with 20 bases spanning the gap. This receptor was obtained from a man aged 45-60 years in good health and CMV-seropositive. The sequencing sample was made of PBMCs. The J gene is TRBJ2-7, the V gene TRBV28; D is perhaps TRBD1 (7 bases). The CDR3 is CASSPRGTEGYYEQYF. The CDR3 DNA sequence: TGTGCCAGCAGTCCCCGCGGGACAGAGGGTTACTACGAGCAGTACTTC.